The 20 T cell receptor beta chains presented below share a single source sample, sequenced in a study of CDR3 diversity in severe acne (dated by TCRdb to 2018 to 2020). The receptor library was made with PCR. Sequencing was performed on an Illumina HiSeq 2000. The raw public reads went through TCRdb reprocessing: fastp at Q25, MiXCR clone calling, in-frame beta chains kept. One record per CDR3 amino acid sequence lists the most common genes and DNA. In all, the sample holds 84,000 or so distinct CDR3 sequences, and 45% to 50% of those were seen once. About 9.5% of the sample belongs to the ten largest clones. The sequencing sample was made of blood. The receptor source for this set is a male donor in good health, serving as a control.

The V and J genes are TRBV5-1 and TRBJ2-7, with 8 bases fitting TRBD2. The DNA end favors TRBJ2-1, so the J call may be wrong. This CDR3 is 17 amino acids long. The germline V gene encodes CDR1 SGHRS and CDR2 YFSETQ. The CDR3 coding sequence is TGCGCCAGCAGCTTGGCCGATAGCGGGGCCTCCTACAATGAGCAGTTCTTC. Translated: CASSLADSGASYNEQFF.

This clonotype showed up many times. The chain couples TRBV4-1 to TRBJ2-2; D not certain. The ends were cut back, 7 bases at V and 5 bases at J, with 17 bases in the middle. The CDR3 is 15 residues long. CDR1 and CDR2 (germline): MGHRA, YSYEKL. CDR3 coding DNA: TGCGCCAGCAACACAGCCGGGCTTTGGACCGGGGAGCTGTTTTTT. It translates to CASNTAGLWTGELFF.

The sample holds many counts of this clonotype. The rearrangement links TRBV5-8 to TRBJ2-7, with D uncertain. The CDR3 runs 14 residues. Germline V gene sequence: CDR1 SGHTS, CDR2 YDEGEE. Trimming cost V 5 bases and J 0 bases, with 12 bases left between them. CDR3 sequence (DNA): TGTGCCAGCAGGTTGACTGTCAGCTCCTACGAGCAGTACTTC. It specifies CASRLTVSSYEQYF.

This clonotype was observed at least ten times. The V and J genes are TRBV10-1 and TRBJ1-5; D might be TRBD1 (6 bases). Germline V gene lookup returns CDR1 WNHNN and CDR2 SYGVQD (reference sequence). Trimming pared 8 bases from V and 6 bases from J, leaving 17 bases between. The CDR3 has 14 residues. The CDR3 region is CASRGGEVCQPQHF. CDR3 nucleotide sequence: TGCGCCAGCCGAGGGGGGGAGGTCTGTCAGCCCCAGCATTTT.

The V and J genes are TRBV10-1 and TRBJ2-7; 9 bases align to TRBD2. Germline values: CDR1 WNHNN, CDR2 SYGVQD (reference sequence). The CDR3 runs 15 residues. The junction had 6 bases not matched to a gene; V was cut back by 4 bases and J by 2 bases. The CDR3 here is CASSAVAGDPYEQYF. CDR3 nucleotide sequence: TGCGCCAGCAGTGCCGTAGCGGGAGATCCCTACGAGCAGTACTTC.

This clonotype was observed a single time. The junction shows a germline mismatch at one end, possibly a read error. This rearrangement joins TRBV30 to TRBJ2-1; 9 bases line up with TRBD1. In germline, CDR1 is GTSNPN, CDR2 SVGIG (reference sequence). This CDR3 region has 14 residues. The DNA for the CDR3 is TGTACCTGGAGTGGACAGGGGTACTACAATGAGCAGTTCTTC. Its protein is CTWSGQGYYNEQFF.

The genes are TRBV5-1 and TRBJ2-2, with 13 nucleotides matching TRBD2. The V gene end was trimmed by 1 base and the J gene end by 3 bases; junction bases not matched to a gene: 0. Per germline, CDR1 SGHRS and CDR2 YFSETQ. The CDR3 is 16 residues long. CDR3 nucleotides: TGCGCCAGCAGCTTGACTAGCGGGGGGGACACCGGGGAGCTGTTTTTT. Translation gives CASSLTSGGDTGELFF.

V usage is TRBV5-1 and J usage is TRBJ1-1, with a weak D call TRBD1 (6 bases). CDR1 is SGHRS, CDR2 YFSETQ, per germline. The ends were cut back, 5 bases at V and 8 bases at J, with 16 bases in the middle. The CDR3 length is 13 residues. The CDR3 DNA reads TGCGCCAGCAGAAAAGTAGGACAGAGAGAAGCTTTCTTT. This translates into CASRKVGQREAFF.

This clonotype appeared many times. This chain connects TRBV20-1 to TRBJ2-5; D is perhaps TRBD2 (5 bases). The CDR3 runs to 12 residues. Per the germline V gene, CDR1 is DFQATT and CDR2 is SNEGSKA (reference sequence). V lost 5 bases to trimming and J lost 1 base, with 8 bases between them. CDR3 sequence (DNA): TGCAGTGCTCCTGGACTCCAAGAGACCCAGTACTTC. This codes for CSAPGLQETQYF.

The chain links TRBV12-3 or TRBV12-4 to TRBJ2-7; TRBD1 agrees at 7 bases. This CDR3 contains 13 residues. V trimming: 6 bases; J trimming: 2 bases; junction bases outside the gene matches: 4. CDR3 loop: CASSGTDAYEQYF. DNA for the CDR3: TGTGCCAGCAGCGGGACAGACGCCTACGAGCAGTACTTC.

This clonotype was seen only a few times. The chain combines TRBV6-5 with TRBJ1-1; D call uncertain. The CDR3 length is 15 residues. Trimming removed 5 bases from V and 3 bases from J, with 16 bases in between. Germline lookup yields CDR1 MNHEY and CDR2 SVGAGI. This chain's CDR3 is CASSGVGSEDTEAFF. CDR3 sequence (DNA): TGTGCCAGCAGTGGCGTCGGGTCAGAGGACACTGAAGCTTTCTTT.

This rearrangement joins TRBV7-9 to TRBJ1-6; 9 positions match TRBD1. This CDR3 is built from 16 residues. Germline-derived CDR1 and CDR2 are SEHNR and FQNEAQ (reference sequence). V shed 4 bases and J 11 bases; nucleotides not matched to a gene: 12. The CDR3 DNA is TGTGCCAGCAGCTCCCCGGGGGGGACAGGGAATACACCCCTCCACTTT. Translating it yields CASSSPGGTGNTPLHF.

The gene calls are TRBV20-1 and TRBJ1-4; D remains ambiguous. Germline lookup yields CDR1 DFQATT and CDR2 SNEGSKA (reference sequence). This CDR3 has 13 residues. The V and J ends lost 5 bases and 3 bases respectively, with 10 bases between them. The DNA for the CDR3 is TGCAGTGCTGTAGGCGTGTCTAATGAAAAACTGTTTTTT. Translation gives CSAVGVSNEKLFF.

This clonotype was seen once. The chain's CDR3 is CASSLVTGVGANYGYTF. The CDR3 DNA follows: TGTGCCAGCAGCTTAGTAACAGGGGTTGGAGCTAACTATGGCTACACCTTC. This chain uses TRBV7-3 with TRBJ1-2, with 7 bases aligning to TRBD1. The CDR3 runs to 17 residues. The junction had 9 bases not matched to a gene; V was cut back by 2 bases and J by 0 bases. Germline loops: CDR1 SGHTA, CDR2 FQGTGA.

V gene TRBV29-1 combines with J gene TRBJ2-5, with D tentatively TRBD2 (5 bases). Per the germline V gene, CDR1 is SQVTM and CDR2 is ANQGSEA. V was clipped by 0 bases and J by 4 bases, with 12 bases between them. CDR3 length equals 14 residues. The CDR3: CSVEDGTRAETQYF. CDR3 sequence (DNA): TGCAGCGTTGAAGACGGCACGAGGGCAGAGACCCAGTACTTC.

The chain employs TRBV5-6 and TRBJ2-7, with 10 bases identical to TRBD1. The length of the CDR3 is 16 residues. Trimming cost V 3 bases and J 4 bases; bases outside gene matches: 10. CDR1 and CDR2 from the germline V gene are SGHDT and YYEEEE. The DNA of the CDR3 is TGTGCCAGCAGCTGGATGACAGGGGGCGGGAGTTACGAGCAGTACTTC. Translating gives CASSWMTGGGSYEQYF.

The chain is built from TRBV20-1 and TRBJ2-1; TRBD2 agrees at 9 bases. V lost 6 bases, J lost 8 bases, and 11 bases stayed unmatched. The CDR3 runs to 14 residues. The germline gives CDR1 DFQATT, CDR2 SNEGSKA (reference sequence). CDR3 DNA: TGCAGTGCCGAAGCGGGGGGAAGCGGCCATGAGCAGTTCTTC. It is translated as CSAEAGGSGHEQFF.

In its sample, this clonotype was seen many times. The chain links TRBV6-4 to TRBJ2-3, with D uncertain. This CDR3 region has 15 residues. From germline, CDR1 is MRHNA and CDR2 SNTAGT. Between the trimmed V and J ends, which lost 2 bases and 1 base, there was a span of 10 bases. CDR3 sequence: CASSDRPAGTDTQYF. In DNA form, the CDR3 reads TGTGCCAGCAGTGACCGGCCTGCTGGCACAGATACGCAGTATTTT.

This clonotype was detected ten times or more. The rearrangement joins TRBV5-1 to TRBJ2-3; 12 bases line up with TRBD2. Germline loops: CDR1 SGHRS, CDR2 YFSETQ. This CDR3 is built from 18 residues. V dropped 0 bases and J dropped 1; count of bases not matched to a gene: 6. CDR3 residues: CASSLAASGGAGTDTQYF. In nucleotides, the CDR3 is TGCGCCAGCAGCTTGGCCGCTAGCGGGGGGGCCGGCACAGATACGCAGTATTTT. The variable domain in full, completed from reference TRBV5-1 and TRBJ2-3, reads KAGVTQTPRYLIKTRGQQVTLSCSPISGHRSVSWYQQTPGQGLQFLFEYFSETQRNKGNFPGRFSGRQFSNSRSEMNVSTLELGDSALYLCASSLAASGGAGTDTQYFGPGTRLTVL.

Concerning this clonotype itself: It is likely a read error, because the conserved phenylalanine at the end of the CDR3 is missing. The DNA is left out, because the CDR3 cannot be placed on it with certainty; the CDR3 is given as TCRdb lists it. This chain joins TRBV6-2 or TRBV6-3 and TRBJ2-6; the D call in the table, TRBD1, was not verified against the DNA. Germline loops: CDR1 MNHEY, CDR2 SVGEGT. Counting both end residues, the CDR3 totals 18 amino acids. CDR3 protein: CASSNRDRFISGANVQTL.